This T cell receptor (beta chain) was sequenced for a study of early stage breast cancer tumors. The study, taken as a whole, reports: In about 90% of the 16 patients, blood comparison separated tumor from normal breast. Commonly generated sequences made up most enriched TCRB sequences shared between patients. Bulk DNA sequencing of unsorted cells missed chain pairing and markers.

Germline values: CDR1 SGHTA, CDR2 FQGTGA. Between the trimmed V and J ends, which lost 4 bases and 6 bases, there was a span of 15 bases. The CDR3 extends over 14 amino acids. Some clones are missing from TCRdb's copy, which holds only in-frame ones; the method was immunoSEQ multiplex PCR. The data hold some 48,000 clones, with about 83% observed a single time. For this clone: No antigen is known for it.

The sample was blood. The source is a person between 50 and 60 years old with breast cancer. V and J are TRBV7-3 and TRBJ1-1; D not resolved. The CDR3 protein is CASSSDARRAEAFF. CDR3 DNA: TGTGCCAGCAGCTCGGACGCCCGCCGGGCTGAAGCTTTCTTT.